Here is one T cell receptor beta chain with its context. The target antigen is unknown. The method was immunoSEQ multiplex PCR; TCRdb's version includes in-frame clones alone and lacks a portion of them. The sample has under 55,000 clones, 70% to 90% seen once. The data originate from a study of OX40 agonist ivuxolimab in advanced cancers. About the research overall: Three patients responded partially, comprising one with hepatocellular carcinoma and two with cutaneous melanoma. The study, taken as a whole, reports: Relative to CD4+ cells, CD8+ T cells on average had more expanded clones. The investigators did not determine what antigen specificity the expanded peripheral T cells had.

The study sampled blood at baseline, cycle 4 day 1, and cycle 7 day 1. CDR3 size: 15 residues. From germline, CDR1 is SGHDT and CDR2 YYEEEE. V was pared by 2 bases and J by 5 bases, with 16 bases between. This specimen consisted of CD4+ or CD8+ T cells sorted from blood, obtained in a trial of the OX40 agonist ivuxolimab. The sequence was collected from an adult with an advanced solid tumor such as melanoma, head and neck, liver or kidney cancer. This chain connects TRBV5-6 to TRBJ2-5; a possible D gene is TRBD1 (6 bases). CDR3: CASSLRLLRGETQYF. CDR3 in DNA: TGTGCCAGCAGCTTACGGCTACTAAGGGGGGAGACCCAGTACTTC.